The 18 T cell receptor beta chains below come from one sample, sequenced in a study of blood T cell repertoires in COVID-19. Libraries were prepared by immunoSEQ multiplex PCR; TCRdb keeps only in-frame clonotypes and omits some of them. This sample has around 90,000 clones, with approximately 86% found just once. The sequenced sample consisted of peripheral blood. The receptors were sampled from a woman in her 70s with active or convalescent COVID-19.

This rearrangement joins TRBV19 to TRBJ1-1; perhaps TRBD1 as D (5 bases). The V and J ends lost 1 base and 6 bases respectively, with 15 bases between them. The CDR3 totals 15 residues. Germline CDR1 LNHDA, CDR2 SQIVND (reference sequence). The CDR3 region has the DNA TGTGCCAGTAGTATAGGGCGGCAGTGGGGCGCTGAAGCTTTCTTT. This codes for CASSIGRQWGAEAFF.

The chain is built from TRBV29-1 and TRBJ2-1; 9 bases line up with TRBD2. The CDR3 is made up of 15 amino acids. CDR1 and CDR2 (germline): SQVTM, ANQGSEA. With V trimmed by 4 bases and J by 2 bases, 6 bases remained unmatched. CDR3 sequence reads: CSVGRGGGAYNEQFF. CDR3 coding DNA: TGCAGCGTTGGGAGAGGCGGGGGGGCCTACAATGAGCAGTTCTTC.

The CDR3 coding sequence is TGTGCCAGCAGTGACATTGGCGGGGGAACAGATACGCAGTATTTT. This sequence encodes CASSDIGGGTDTQYF. The rearrangement joins TRBV2 to TRBJ2-3, with 7 bases that match TRBD2. CDR1 and CDR2 (germline): SNHLY, FYNNEI. The CDR3 runs 15 residues. V lost 3 bases to trimming and J lost 3 bases; unmatched junction nucleotides: 6.

The J gene is TRBJ1-2, the V gene TRBV29-1, with D perhaps matching TRBD1 (5 bases). V lost 3 bases and J 4 bases, leaving 9 bases between the germline ends. The germline gives CDR1 SQVTM, CDR2 ANQGSEA. The CDR3 runs to 12 residues. CDR3 residues: CSVDRAAYGYTF. As DNA, the CDR3 is TGCAGCGTTGACAGGGCGGCCTATGGCTACACCTTC.

This chain joins TRBV19 and TRBJ2-3, with 8 bases aligning to TRBD2. This CDR3 comprises 14 residues. CDR1 LNHDA and CDR2 SQIVND come from the germline V gene (reference sequence). Trimming cost V 5 bases and J 7 bases; bases outside gene matches: 8. DNA of the CDR3: TGTGCCAGTAGTCCGCGGGGGGCCCAAAATACGCAGTATTTT. Translated: CASSPRGAQNTQYF.

V usage is TRBV20-1 and J usage is TRBJ1-1, with D uncertain. Trimming cost V 6 bases and J 3 bases, with 5 bases left between them. CDR1 is DFQATT and CDR2 is SNEGSKA in the germline V gene (reference sequence). The CDR3 consists of 10 residues. CDR3 sequence reads: CSAMYTEAFF. DNA for the CDR3: TGCAGTGCCATGTACACTGAAGCTTTCTTT.

J is TRBJ2-1 and V is TRBV7-2; the match to TRBD2 covers 8 bases. This CDR3 region has 16 residues. Germline V lookup: CDR1 SGHTA, CDR2 FQGNSA. Trimming removed 1 base from V and 0 bases from J; junction bases left unmatched: 2. Here the CDR3 DNA reads TGTGCCAGCAGCTTAGTCGGGGGGGCCTCCTACAATGAGCAGTTCTTC. It codes for CASSLVGGASYNEQFF.

The rearrangement uses TRBV7-2 and TRBJ2-3; D uncertain. CDR3 length equals 14 residues. Germline V gene lookup returns CDR1 SGHTA and CDR2 FQGNSA. Trimming took off 3 bases at V and 0 bases at J, with 7 bases between the two ends. CDR3 in amino acids: CASSFSRSTDTQYF. CDR3 bases: TGTGCCAGCAGCTTTTCCAGAAGCACAGATACGCAGTATTTT.

The rearrangement uses TRBV19 and TRBJ1-3; D not resolved. Germline V lookup: CDR1 LNHDA, CDR2 SQIVND (reference sequence). The length of the CDR3 is 14 residues. With 3 bases removed from V and 1 base from J, the gap between germline ends came to 7 bases. The DNA for the CDR3 is TGTGCCAGTAGTATCAGAACGTCTGGAAACACCATATATTTT. It encodes CASSIRTSGNTIYF.

The chain combines TRBV6-6 with TRBJ1-2, with no clear D. The CDR3 runs to 15 residues. The V and J ends lost 5 bases and 4 bases respectively, with 17 bases between them. The germline V gene encodes CDR1 MNHNY and CDR2 SVGAGI (reference sequence). CDR3 sequence: CASSHQPEISYGYTF. CDR3 coding DNA: TGTGCCAGCAGTCACCAGCCGGAGATAAGCTATGGCTACACCTTC.

The chain uses TRBV12-3 or TRBV12-4 and TRBJ1-2; 7 bases are a match to TRBD1. V trimming: 2 bases; J trimming: 7 bases; junction bases outside the gene matches: 4. This CDR3 has 13 residues. As DNA, the CDR3 is TGTGCCAGCAGTTTAACAGGGGAATCTGGCTACACCTTC. Translated: CASSLTGESGYTF.

The rearrangement links TRBV19 to TRBJ1-1; 8 bases are shared with TRBD1. Germline trimming cut 9 bases from V and 10 bases from J; bases unmatched to any gene: 13. The germline V gene encodes CDR1 LNHDA and CDR2 SQIVND (reference sequence). The length of the CDR3 is 13 residues. The CDR3 coding sequence is TGTGCCAGCGTATTTTCAGGGGGCGCGGGAGCTTTCTTT. Protein product: CASVFSGGAGAFF.

J is TRBJ2-3 and V is TRBV15, with D perhaps TRBD2 (5 bases). V was shortened by 2 bases and J by 1 base, with 13 bases between the two germline ends. Germline V gene sequence: CDR1 LNHNV, CDR2 YYDKDF (reference sequence). The CDR3 sequence is 16 residues long. The CDR3 DNA reads as TGTGCCACCAGCAGACCCGGGGTCTCCCGCACAGATACGCAGTATTTT. This encodes CATSRPGVSRTDTQYF.

This chain joins TRBV15 and TRBJ1-1; unclear D gene. V lost 7 bases and J 1 base, leaving 13 bases between the germline ends. Germline loops: CDR1 LNHNV, CDR2 YYDKDF (reference sequence). This CDR3 is built from 14 residues. The DNA for the CDR3 is TGTGCCACCACCCGGGAGTTCGGGAACACTGAAGCTTTCTTT. It yields the protein CATTREFGNTEAFF. The variable domain in full, with the rest retrieved from reference TRBV15 and TRBJ1-1, is DAMVIQNPRYQVTQFGKPVTLSCSQTLNHNVMYWYQQKSSQAPKLLFHYYDKDFNNEADTPDNFQSRRPNTSFCFLDIRSPGLGDTAMYLCATTREFGNTEAFFGQGTRLTVV.

The CDR3 protein is CASTPSAGGLILTDTQYF. The DNA of the CDR3 is TGCGCCAGCACCCCAAGCGCGGGGGGCCTTATACTCACAGATACGCAGTATTTT. The chain carries TRBV4-1 and TRBJ2-3; the match to TRBD2 covers 8 bases. Germline V gene data show CDR1 as MGHRA and CDR2 as YSYEKL. CDR3 length equals 18 residues. V was pared by 7 bases and J by 2 bases, with 17 bases of the junction left unmatched.

The chain recombines TRBV5-4 with TRBJ1-2; 8 nucleotides align to TRBD1. CDR1 is SGHNT, CDR2 YYREEE, per germline (reference sequence). The CDR3 is 17 residues long. J was trimmed by 6 bases and V by 0 bases; bases with no gene match: 13. CDR3 in DNA: TGTGCCAGCAGCTTGGGTGGGACAGGATTCCGACTTGATGGCTACACCTTC. Protein: CASSLGGTGFRLDGYTF. The complete variable domain, with remaining parts taken from reference TRBV5-4 and TRBJ1-2, reads ETGVTQSPTHLIKTRGQQVTLRCSSQSGHNTVSWYQQALGQGPQFIFQYYREEENGRGNFPPRFSGLQFPNYSSELNVNALELDDSALYLCASSLGGTGFRLDGYTFGSGTRLTVV.

This chain connects TRBV15 to TRBJ2-5, with D tentatively TRBD2 (5 bases). This CDR3 has 18 amino acids. The germline V gene encodes CDR1 LNHNV and CDR2 YYDKDF (reference sequence). V was shortened by 0 bases and J by 5 bases, with 22 bases between the two germline ends. CDR3 loop: CATSRDRSTGTKGETQYF. CDR3 in DNA: TGTGCCACCAGCAGAGATCGCTCAACGGGAACTAAAGGGGAGACCCAGTACTTC.

The V call is TRBV9, the J call TRBJ1-4; D possibly corresponds to TRBD1 (6 bases). Trimming stripped 4 bases from V and 4 bases from J, with 14 bases between. Germline CDR1 reads SGDLS; CDR2 reads YYNGEE. CDR3 length: 15 residues. The CDR3 protein is CASSPRQADNEKLFF. The CDR3 DNA is TGTGCCAGCAGCCCGAGACAGGCGGATAATGAAAAACTGTTTTTT.